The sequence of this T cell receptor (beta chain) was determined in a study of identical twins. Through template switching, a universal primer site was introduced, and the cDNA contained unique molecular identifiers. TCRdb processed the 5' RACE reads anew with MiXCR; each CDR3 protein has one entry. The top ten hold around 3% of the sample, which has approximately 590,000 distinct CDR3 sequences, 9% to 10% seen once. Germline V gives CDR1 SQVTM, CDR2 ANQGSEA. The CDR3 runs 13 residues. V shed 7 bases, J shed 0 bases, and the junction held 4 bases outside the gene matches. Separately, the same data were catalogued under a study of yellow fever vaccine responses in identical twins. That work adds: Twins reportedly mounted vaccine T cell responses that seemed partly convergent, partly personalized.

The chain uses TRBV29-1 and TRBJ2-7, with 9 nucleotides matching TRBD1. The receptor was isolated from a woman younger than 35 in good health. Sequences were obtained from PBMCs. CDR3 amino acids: CSGGTGYSYEQYF. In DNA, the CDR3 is TGCAGCGGTGGGACAGGGTACTCCTACGAGCAGTACTTC.